Listed below are T cell receptor beta chains from one sample, sequenced in a study of shared clonotypes between healthy human individuals. Clones were read by immunoSEQ multiplex PCR, and TCRdb kept only the in-frame ones, dropping some. Of some 2.3 million clones listed, roughly 93% were seen once; the top ten hold 0.39%. Sequencing was carried out using naive CD4+ T cells from PBMCs. The receptors come from a man younger than 35 in good health. Some clones in this sample may be carry-over from other donors' samples. Each CDR3 is given with its conserved first and last residue. D genes are given only for firm matches. Size is omitted from some rows. Given values are once, few, many or a class for expanded clones.

v_call	j_call	d_call	clone_size	cdr3_aa	cdr3_nt
TRBV7-9	TRBJ1-4	TRBD1	once	CASSYGPGQGMINEKLFF	TGTGCCAGCAGCTACGGACCGGGACAGGGGATGATTAATGAAAAACTGTTTTTT
TRBV27	TRBJ2-5	TRBD1	NA	CASRSLDRGVQETQYF	TGTGCCAGCAGAAGTCTCGACAGGGGGGTCCAAGAGACCCAGTACTTC
TRBV9	TRBJ2-2	NA	NA	CASQRRGQSGELFF	TGTGCCAGTCAACGGAGGGGGCAAAGCGGGGAGCTGTTTTTT
TRBV28	TRBJ1-5	NA	once	CASSDGRVALSQPQHF	TGTGCCAGCAGTGATGGGAGGGTAGCTTTATCGCAGCCCCAGCATTTT
TRBV6-6	TRBJ2-1	NA	NA	CASNDARTNTYNEQFF	TGTGCCAGCAATGATGCGCGCACTAATACCTACAATGAGCAGTTCTTC
TRBV29-1	TRBJ1-4	TRBD1	NA	CSVWDRGGNEKLFF	TGCAGCGTTTGGGACAGGGGCGGAAATGAAAAACTGTTTTTT
TRBV29-1	TRBJ1-2	NA	NA	CSVEPGGDYGYTF	TGCAGCGTTGAGCCGGGAGGGGACTATGGCTACACCTTC
TRBV18	TRBJ2-2	TRBD2	few	CASSPRTSENTGELFF	TGTGCCAGCTCACCTAGAACTAGCGAGAACACCGGGGAGCTGTTTTTT
TRBV7-9	TRBJ2-7	NA	NA	CASSRGTVPYEQYF	TGTGCCAGCAGCCGAGGAACTGTCCCCTACGAGCAGTACTTC
TRBV6-5	TRBJ2-5	TRBD1	NA	CATSGQGKETQYF	TGTGCCACCTCGGGACAGGGTAAAGAGACCCAGTACTTC
TRBV10-3	TRBJ2-7	TRBD2	NA	CAISKRESSYEQYF	TGTGCCATCAGCAAGCGGGAGAGCTCCTACGAGCAGTACTTC
TRBV6-5	TRBJ2-5	NA	NA	CASSWSPGGETQYF	TGTGCCAGCAGTTGGTCGCCCGGGGGAGAGACCCAGTACTTC
TRBV28	TRBJ2-6	NA	NA	CASSLWGGPRAAGANVLTF	TGTGCCAGCAGTTTATGGGGGGGTCCTCGGGCGGCTGGGGCCAACGTCCTGACTTTC
TRBV7-8	TRBJ2-7	NA	NA	CASSLVRQASYEQYF	TGTGCCAGCAGCTTAGTCCGGCAGGCCTCCTACGAGCAGTACTTC
TRBV7-9	TRBJ1-2	NA	NA	CASSSYATGLYGYTF	TGTGCCAGCAGCTCCTACGCTACAGGGCTCTATGGCTACACCTTC
TRBV18	TRBJ1-4	TRBD1	NA	CASSQDRGNEKLFF	TGTGCCAGCTCACAAGACAGGGGTAATGAAAAACTGTTTTTT
TRBV7-2	TRBJ2-3	TRBD1	once	CASSLAGGRGRADTQYF	TGTGCCAGCAGCTTAGCGGGGGGCAGGGGGCGTGCAGATACGCAGTATTTT
TRBV4-1	TRBJ2-7	NA	NA	CASSQLFDPSHEQYF	TGCGCCAGCAGCCAACTCTTCGACCCGTCCCACGAGCAGTACTTC